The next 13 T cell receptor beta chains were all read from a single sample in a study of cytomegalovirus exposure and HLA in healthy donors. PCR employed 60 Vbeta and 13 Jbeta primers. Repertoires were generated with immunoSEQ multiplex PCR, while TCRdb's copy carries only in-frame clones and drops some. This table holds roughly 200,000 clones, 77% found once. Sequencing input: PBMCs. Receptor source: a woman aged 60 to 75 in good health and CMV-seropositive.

DNA for the CDR3: TGTGCCAGCAGCTTAGGGGGGACAGGGGGTCACACAGATACGCAGTATTTT. Its translation is CASSLGGTGGHTDTQYF. J is TRBJ2-3 and V is TRBV7-9; 11 bases align to TRBD1. Looked up from germline, CDR1 is SEHNR and CDR2 is FQNEAQ (reference sequence). The CDR3 has 17 amino acids. The ends lost 1 base at V and 2 bases at J; junction bases unmatched: 5.

The CDR3 DNA follows: TGTGCCAGCAGCGTATACAGGGGGCGCGAGAAGACCCAGTACTTC. It is translated as CASSVYRGREKTQYF. The chain joins TRBV9 to TRBJ2-5; 9 nucleotides match TRBD1. This CDR3 comprises 15 residues. The ends lost 1 base at V and 6 bases at J; junction bases unmatched: 7. CDR1 is SGDLS and CDR2 is YYNGEE in the germline V gene.

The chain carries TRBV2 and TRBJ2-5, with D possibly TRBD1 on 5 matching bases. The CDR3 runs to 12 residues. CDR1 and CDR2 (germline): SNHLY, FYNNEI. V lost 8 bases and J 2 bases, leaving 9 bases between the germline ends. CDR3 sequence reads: CASGREQETQYF. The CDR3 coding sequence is TGTGCCAGCGGCAGGGAACAAGAGACCCAGTACTTC.

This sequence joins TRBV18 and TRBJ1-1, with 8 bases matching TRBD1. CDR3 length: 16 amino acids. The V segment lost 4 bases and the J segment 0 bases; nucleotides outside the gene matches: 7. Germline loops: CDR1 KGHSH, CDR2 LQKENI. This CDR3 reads CASSHTGGTVNTEAFF. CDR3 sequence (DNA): TGTGCCAGCTCACATACAGGGGGGACAGTGAACACTGAAGCTTTCTTT.

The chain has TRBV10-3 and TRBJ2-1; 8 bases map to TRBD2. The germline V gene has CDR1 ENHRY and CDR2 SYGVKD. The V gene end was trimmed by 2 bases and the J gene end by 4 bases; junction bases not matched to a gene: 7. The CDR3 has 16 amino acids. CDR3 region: CAISEGKRGLYNEQFF. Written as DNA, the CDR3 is TGTGCCATCAGTGAGGGGAAGCGGGGGTTATACAATGAGCAGTTCTTC.

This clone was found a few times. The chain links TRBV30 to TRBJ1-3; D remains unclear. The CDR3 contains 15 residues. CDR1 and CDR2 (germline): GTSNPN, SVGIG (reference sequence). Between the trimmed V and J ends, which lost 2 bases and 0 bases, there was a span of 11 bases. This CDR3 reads CAWSRVSTSGNTIYF. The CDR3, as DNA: TGTGCCTGGAGTCGGGTCAGCACCTCTGGAAACACCATATATTTT.

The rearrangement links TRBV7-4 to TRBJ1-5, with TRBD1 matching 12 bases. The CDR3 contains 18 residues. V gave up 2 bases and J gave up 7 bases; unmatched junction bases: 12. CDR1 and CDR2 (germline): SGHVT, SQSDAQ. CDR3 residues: CASSLFGTGGKFLQPQHF. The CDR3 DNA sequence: TGTGCCAGCAGCTTATTTGGGACAGGGGGCAAATTTTTGCAGCCCCAGCATTTT.

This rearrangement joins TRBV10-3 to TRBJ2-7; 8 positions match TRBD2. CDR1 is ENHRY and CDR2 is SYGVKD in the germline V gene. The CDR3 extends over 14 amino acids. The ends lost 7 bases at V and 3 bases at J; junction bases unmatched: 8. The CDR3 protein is CAITSGLLNYEQYF. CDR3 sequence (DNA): TGTGCCATCACTAGCGGGCTGCTGAACTACGAGCAGTACTTC.

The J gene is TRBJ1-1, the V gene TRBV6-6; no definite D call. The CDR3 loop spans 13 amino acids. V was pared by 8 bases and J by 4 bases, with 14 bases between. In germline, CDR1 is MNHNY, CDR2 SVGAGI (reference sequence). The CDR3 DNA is TGTGCCAGCGGAAAGAGAGAGGGCACTGAAGCTTTCTTT. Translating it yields CASGKREGTEAFF.

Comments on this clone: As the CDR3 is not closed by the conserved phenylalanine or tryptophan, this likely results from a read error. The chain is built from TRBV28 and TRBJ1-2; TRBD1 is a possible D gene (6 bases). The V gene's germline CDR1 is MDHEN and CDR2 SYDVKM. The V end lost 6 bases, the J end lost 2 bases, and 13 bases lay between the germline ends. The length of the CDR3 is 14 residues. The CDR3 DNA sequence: TGTGCCAGCAGCTTTCACGGACAGAACTATGGCTACACCTCC. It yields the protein CASSFHGQNYGYTS.

In DNA, the CDR3 is TGTGCCAGCATGACAGGAACTGAAGCTTTCTTT. Amino acids: CASMTGTEAFF. This sequence joins TRBV6-6 and TRBJ1-1; D is possibly TRBD1 (6 bases). Trimming took off 7 bases at V and 5 bases at J, with 8 bases between the two ends. From germline, CDR1 is MNHNY and CDR2 SVGAGI (reference sequence). The CDR3 runs to 11 residues.

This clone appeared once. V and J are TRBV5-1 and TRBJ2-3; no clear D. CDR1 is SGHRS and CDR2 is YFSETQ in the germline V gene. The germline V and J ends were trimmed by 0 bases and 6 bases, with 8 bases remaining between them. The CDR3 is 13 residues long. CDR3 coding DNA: TGCGCCAGCAGCTTGGGCGGAAGGGATACGCAGTATTTT. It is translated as CASSLGGRDTQYF.

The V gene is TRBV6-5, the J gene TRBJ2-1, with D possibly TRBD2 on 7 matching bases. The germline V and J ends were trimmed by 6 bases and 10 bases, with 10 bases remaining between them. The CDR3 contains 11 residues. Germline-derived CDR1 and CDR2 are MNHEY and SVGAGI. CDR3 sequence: CASRTGGEQFF. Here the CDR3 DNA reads TGTGCCAGCAGGACGGGGGGCGAGCAGTTCTTC.